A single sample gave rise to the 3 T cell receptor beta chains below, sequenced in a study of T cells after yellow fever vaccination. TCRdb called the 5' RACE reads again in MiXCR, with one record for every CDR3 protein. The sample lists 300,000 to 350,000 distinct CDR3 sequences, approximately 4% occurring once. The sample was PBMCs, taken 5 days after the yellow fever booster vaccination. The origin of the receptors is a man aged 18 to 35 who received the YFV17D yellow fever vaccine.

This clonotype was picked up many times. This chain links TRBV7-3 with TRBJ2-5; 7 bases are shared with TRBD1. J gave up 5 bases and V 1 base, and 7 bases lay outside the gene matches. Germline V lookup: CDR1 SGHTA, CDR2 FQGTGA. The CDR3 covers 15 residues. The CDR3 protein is CASSLSAGQEETQYF. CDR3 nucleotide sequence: TGTGCCAGCAGCTTAAGTGCTGGACAGGAGGAGACCCAGTACTTC. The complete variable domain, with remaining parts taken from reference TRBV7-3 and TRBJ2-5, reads GAGVSQTPSNKVTEKGKYVELRCDPISGHTALYWYRQSLGQGPEFLIYFQGTGAADDSGLPNDRFFAVRPEGSVSTLKIQRTERGDSAVYLCASSLSAGQEETQYFGPGTRLLVL.

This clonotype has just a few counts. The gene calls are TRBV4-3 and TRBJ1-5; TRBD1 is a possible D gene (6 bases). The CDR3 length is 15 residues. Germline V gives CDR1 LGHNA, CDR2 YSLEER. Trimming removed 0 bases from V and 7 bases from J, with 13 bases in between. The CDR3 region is CASSQDPRGGQPQHF. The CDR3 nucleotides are TGCGCCAGCAGCCAAGACCCCAGGGGAGGCCAGCCCCAGCATTTT.

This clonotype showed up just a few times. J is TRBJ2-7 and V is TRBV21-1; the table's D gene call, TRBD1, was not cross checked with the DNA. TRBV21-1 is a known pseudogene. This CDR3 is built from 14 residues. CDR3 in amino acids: CASSKARGSHEQYV. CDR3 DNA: TGTGCCAGCAGCAAAGCCCGGGGTTCCCACGAGCAGTACGTC.